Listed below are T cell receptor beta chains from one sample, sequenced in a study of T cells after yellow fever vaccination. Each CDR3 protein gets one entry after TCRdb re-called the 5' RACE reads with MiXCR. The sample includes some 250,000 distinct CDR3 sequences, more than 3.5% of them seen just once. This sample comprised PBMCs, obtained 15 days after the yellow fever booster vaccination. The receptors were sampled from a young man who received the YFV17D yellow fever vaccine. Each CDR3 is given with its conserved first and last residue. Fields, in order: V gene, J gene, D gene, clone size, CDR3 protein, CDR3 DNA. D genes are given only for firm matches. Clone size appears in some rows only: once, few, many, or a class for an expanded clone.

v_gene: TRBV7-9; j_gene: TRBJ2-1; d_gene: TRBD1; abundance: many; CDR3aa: CASSSLIGTGDTGQFF; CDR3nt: TGTGCCAGCAGCTCCCTGATTGGGACAGGGGATACCGGGCAGTTCTTC
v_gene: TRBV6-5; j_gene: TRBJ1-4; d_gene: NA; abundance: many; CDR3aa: CASSYKRGATLGSGNEKLFF; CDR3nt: TGTGCCAGCAGTTACAAACGCGGGGCGACTCTTGGCTCTGGTAATGAAAAACTGTTTTTT
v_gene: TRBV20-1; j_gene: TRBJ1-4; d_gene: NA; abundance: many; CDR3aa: CSAADYFATNEKLFF; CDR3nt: TGCAGTGCTGCCGACTATTTTGCAACTAATGAAAAACTGTTTTTT
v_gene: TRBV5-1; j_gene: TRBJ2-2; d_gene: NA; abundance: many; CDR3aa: CASSLAQDNTGELFF; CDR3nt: TGCGCCAGCAGCTTGGCGCAGGACAACACCGGGGAGCTGTTTTTT
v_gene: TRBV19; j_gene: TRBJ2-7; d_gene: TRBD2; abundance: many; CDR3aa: CASSSTLLAGGYEQYF; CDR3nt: TGTGCCAGTAGTTCGACCCTCTTAGCGGGGGGCTACGAGCAGTACTTC
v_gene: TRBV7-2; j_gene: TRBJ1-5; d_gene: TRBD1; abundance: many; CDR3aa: CASSRTGVGNQPQHF; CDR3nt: TGTGCCAGCAGCAGGACAGGGGTTGGCAATCAGCCCCAGCATTTT
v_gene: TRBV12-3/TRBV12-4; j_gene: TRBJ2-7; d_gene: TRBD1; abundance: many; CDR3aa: CASSRDRGNEQYF; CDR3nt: TGTGCCAGCAGTCGGGACAGGGGAAACGAGCAGTACTTC
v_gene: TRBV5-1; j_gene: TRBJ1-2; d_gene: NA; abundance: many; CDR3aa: CASSVERGFGYTF; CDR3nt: TGCGCCAGCAGCGTAGAACGGGGCTTCGGCTACACCTTC
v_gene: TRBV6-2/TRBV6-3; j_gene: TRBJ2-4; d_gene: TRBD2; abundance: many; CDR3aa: CASCSGDKNIQYF; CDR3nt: TGTGCCAGCTGCAGCGGGGACAAAAACATTCAGTACTTC
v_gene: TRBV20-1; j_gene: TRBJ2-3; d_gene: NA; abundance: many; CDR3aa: CSARAPGAGVTDTQYF; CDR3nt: TGCAGTGCTAGAGCCCCAGGGGCGGGGGTCACAGATACGCAGTATTTT
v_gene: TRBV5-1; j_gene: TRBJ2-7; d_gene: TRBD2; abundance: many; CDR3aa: CASSLTGGRYEQYF; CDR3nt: TGCGCCAGCAGCTTAACGGGGGGGCGGTACGAGCAGTACTTC
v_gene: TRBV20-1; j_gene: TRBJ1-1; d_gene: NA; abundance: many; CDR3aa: CSARDEGIGTEAFF; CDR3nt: TGCAGTGCTAGAGATGAGGGGATAGGCACTGAAGCTTTCTTT
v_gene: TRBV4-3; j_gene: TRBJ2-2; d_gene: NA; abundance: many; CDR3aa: CASSQATGPNTGELFF; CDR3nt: TGCGCCAGCAGCCAAGCCACAGGCCCGAACACCGGGGAGCTGTTTTTT
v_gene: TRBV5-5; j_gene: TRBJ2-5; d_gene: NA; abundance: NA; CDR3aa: CASLKTASQETQYF; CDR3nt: TGTGCCAGCTTAAAGACAGCAAGCCAAGAGACCCAGTACTTC
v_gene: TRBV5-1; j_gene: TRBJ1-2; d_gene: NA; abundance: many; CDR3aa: CASSPGGQGIRYGYTF; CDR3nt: TGCGCCAGCAGCCCGGGAGGTCAGGGAATTAGGTATGGCTACACCTTC
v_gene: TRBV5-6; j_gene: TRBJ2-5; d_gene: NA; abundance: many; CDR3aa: CASSFQAGETQYF; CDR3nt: TGTGCCAGCAGCTTTCAGGCGGGAGAGACCCAGTACTTC
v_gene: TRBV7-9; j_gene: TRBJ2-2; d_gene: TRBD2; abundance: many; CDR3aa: CASSLGRSGQNTGELFF; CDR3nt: TGTGCCAGCAGCTTAGGCCGTAGCGGGCAGAACACCGGGGAGCTGTTTTTT
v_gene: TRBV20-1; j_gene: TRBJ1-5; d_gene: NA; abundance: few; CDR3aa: CSARRGGQEPQHF; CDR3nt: TGCAGTGCCCGAAGGGGGGGTCAAGAGCCCCAGCATTTT
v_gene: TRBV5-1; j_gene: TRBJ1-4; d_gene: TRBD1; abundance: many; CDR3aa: CASSWGQHATNEKLFF; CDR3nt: TGCGCCAGCAGCTGGGGACAGCATGCAACTAATGAAAAACTGTTTTTT
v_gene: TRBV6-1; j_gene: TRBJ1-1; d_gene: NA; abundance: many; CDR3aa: CASSLTDEDTEAFF; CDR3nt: TGTGCCAGCAGCCTGACAGATGAAGACACTGAAGCTTTCTTT
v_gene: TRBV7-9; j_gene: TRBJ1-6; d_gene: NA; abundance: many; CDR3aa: CASSSWTGSPLHF; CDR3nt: TGTGCCAGCAGCTCCTGGACCGGGTCACCCCTCCACTTT
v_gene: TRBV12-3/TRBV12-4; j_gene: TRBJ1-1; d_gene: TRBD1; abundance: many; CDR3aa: CASSQGARNTEAFF; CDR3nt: TGTGCCAGCAGTCAGGGGGCGCGAAACACTGAAGCTTTCTTT
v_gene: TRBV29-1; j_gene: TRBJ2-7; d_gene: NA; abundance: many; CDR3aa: CSVDPTGDTYEQYF; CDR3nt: TGCAGCGTTGACCCGACAGGCGATACCTACGAGCAGTACTTC
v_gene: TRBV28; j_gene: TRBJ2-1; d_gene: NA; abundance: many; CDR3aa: CASSLYQNGDNEQFF; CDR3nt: TGTGCCAGCAGCCTTTACCAGAACGGGGACAATGAGCAGTTCTTC
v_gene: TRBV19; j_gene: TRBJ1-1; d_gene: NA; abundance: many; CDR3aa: CASTDRMNTEAFF; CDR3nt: TGTGCCAGTACTGACAGAATGAACACTGAAGCTTTCTTT
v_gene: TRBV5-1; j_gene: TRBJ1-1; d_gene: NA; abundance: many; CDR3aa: CASRTGKNTEAFF; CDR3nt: TGCGCCAGCAGGACAGGTAAAAACACTGAAGCTTTCTTT
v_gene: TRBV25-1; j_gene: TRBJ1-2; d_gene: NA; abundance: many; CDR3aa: CASSDYRDFYGYTF; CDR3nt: TGTGCCAGCAGTGATTACAGGGACTTCTATGGCTACACCTTC
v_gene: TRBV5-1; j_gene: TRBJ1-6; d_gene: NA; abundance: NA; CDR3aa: CASSLAGSSYNSPLHF; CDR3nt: TGCGCCAGCAGCTTGGCGGGGAGCTCCTATAATTCACCCCTCCACTTT
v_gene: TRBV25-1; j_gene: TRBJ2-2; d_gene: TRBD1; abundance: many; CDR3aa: CASSELKGAMLGELFF; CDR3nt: TGTGCCAGCAGTGAATTAAAGGGGGCGATGCTCGGGGAGCTGTTTTTT
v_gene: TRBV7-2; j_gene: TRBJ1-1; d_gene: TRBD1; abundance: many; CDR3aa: CASSSPTDRANTEAFF; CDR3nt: TGTGCCAGCAGCTCCCCGACGGACAGGGCGAACACTGAAGCTTTCTTT
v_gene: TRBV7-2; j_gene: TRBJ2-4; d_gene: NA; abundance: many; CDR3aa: CASSLRLGQNIQYF; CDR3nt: TGTGCCAGCAGCTTAAGGCTAGGGCAAAACATTCAGTACTTC
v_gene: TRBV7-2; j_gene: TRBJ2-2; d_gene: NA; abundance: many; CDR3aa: CASSFRWGELFF; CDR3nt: TGTGCCAGCAGCTTCCGGTGGGGGGAGCTGTTTTTT
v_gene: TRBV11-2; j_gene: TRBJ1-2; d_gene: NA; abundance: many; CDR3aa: CASSLEIMAEPYGYTF; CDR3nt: TGTGCCAGCAGCTTGGAGATCATGGCGGAACCCTATGGCTACACCTTC
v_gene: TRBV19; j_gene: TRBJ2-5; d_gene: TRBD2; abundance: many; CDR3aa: CASSARGLQETQYF; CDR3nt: TGTGCCAGTAGCGCGCGGGGACTACAAGAGACCCAGTACTTC
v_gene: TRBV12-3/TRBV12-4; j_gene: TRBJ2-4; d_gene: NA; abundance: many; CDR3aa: CASSLVPEIQYF; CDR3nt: TGTGCCAGCAGTTTAGTCCCTGAAATTCAGTACTTC
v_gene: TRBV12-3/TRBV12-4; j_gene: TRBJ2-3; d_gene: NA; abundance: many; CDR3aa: CASSLGGQPTDTQYF; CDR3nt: TGTGCCAGCAGTTTAGGAGGACAACCCACAGATACGCAGTATTTT
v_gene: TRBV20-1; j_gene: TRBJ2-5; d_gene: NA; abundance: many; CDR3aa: CSAFRTVRKETQYF; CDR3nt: TGCAGTGCTTTTCGGACAGTCAGAAAAGAGACCCAGTACTTC
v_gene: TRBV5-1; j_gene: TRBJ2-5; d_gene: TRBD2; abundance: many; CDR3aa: CASSPPVAGEETQYF; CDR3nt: TGCGCCAGCAGCCCCCCCGTAGCGGGGGAAGAGACCCAGTACTTC
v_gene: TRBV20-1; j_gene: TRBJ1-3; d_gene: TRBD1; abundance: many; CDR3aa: CSATGTASSGNTIYF; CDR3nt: TGCAGTGCAACCGGGACAGCAAGCTCTGGAAACACCATATATTTT
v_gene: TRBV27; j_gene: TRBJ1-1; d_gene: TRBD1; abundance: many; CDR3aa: CASSSGGTGNTEAFF; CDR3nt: TGTGCCAGCAGTTCCGGCGGGACAGGGAACACTGAAGCTTTCTTT
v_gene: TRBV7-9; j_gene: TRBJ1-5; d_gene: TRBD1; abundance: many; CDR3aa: CASSSTGLINQPQHF; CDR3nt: TGTGCCAGCAGCTCGACAGGGTTAATCAATCAGCCCCAGCATTTT
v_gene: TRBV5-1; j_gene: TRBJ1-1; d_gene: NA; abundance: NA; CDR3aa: CASSFGGRVEAFF; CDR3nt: TGCGCCAGCAGCTTTGGGGGGCGTGTTGAAGCTTTCTTT
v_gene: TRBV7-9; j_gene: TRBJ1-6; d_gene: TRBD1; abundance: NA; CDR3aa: CASSPLGQGANSPLHF; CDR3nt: TGTGCCAGCAGTCCGTTGGGACAGGGTGCGAATTCACCCCTCCACTTT
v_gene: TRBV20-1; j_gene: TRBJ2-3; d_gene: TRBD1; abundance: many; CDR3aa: CSAILTGGSSLTDTQYF; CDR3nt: TGCAGTGCTATCCTCACAGGGGGCTCTTCTCTCACAGATACGCAGTATTTT
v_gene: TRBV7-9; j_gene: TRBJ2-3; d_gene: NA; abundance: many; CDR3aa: CASSLESWKSTDTQYF; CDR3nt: TGTGCCAGCAGCTTAGAAAGCTGGAAATCCACAGATACGCAGTATTTT
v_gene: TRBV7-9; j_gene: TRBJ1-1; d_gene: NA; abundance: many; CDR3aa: CASVSSSMNTEAFF; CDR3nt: TGTGCCAGCGTGTCCAGTAGCATGAACACTGAAGCTTTCTTT